One and the same sample provided the 27 T cell receptor beta chains below, sequenced in a study of cytomegalovirus exposure and HLA in healthy donors. The PCR employed 60 Vbeta primers together with 13 Jbeta primers. The repertoire was sequenced with immunoSEQ multiplex PCR; TCRdb's copy has only in-frame clones and lacks some. In the table there are around 120,000 clones, about four fifths of which are singletons. What was sequenced was PBMCs. These TCRs come from a human donor in good health.

The rearrangement joins TRBV5-4 to TRBJ1-2; 12 nucleotides agree with TRBD1. CDR3 length equals 16 residues. Germline CDR1 and CDR2: SGHNT and YYREEE (reference sequence). Trimming cost V 0 bases and J 8 bases; bases outside gene matches: 8. The CDR3 protein is CASSLDPGQGARGYTF. The CDR3 region has the DNA TGTGCCAGCAGCTTGGACCCGGGACAGGGGGCGCGGGGCTACACCTTC.

The rearrangement links TRBV7-3 to TRBJ1-5; weak D call: TRBD1 (6 bases). This CDR3 has 13 amino acids. The V gene's germline CDR1 is SGHTA and CDR2 FQGTGA. V was pared by 9 bases and J by 0 bases, with 9 bases between. The CDR3 DNA reads TGTGCCAGTCAGGGACATAGCAATCAGCCCCAGCATTTT. It yields the protein CASQGHSNQPQHF.

The chain carries TRBV18 and TRBJ1-1, with D unresolved. V was clipped by 0 bases and J by 8 bases, with 10 bases between them. This CDR3 has 13 residues. CDR1 KGHSH and CDR2 LQKENI come from the germline V gene. DNA for the CDR3: TGTGCCAGCTCACCACCGTTTCCGAGGGAAGCTTTCTTT. Translation: CASSPPFPREAFF.

V is TRBV5-1 and J is TRBJ2-3, with D possibly being TRBD2 (5 bases). Looked up from germline, CDR1 is SGHRS and CDR2 is YFSETQ. The CDR3 is 19 amino acids. Trimming took 4 bases from V and 2 from J, leaving 26 bases between them. CDR3: CASSPASPDYGVNTDTQYF. Here the CDR3 DNA reads TGCGCCAGCAGCCCGGCCTCCCCAGATTACGGGGTTAACACAGATACGCAGTATTTT.

This clone was seen a single time. The chain links TRBV9 to TRBJ2-7; a possible D gene is TRBD1 (5 bases). Trimming removed 4 bases from V and 4 bases from J, with 18 bases in between. CDR1 is SGDLS and CDR2 is YYNGEE in the germline V gene. The CDR3 is 15 amino acids. CDR3 in DNA: TGTGCCAGCAGCAGTGGACAAAGCCCCTCTTACGAGCAGTACTTC. It yields the protein CASSSGQSPSYEQYF.

CDR3 amino acids: CASSLAASSGNTIYF. The CDR3 DNA reads as TGTGCCAGCAGCTTGGCCGCCAGCTCTGGAAACACCATATATTTT. This sequence joins TRBV5-4 and TRBJ1-3; no firm D call. The germline V and J ends were trimmed by 0 bases and 0 bases, with 7 bases remaining between them. In germline, CDR1 is SGHNT, CDR2 YYREEE (reference sequence). The CDR3 length is 15 residues.

The rearrangement uses TRBV4-1 and TRBJ1-5; a possible D gene is TRBD1 (6 bases). Germline V gene sequence: CDR1 MGHRA, CDR2 YSYEKL. Trimming shortened V by 1 base and J by 2 bases, and 12 bases separated the two germline ends. The CDR3 is made up of 16 amino acids. The CDR3 coding sequence is TGCGCCAGCAGCCAAGTTATAGGGGGAGGCAATCAGCCCCAGCATTTT. It encodes CASSQVIGGGNQPQHF.

This clone has just one count. The genes are TRBV5-1 and TRBJ2-2; D unresolved. V was clipped by 4 bases and J by 0 bases, with 7 bases between them. The CDR3 extends over 14 amino acids. Per the germline V gene, CDR1 is SGHRS and CDR2 is YFSETQ. CDR3 sequence (DNA): TGCGCCAGCAGCCCTGACACGAACACCGGGGAGCTGTTTTTT. It is translated as CASSPDTNTGELFF.

There are a few counts of this clone. The chain carries TRBV6-5 and TRBJ1-6; the match to TRBD1 covers 9 bases. The length of the CDR3 is 14 residues. The J segment lost 9 bases and the V segment lost 4 bases, leaving 4 bases of the junction unmatched. Germline CDR1 reads MNHEY; CDR2 reads SVGAGI. The DNA of the CDR3 is TGTGCCAGCAGTTCCGGGACAGGGTTTTCACCCCTCCACTTT. This translates into CASSSGTGFSPLHF.

The J gene is TRBJ2-6, the V gene TRBV10-2, with a tentative D call TRBD2 (5 bases). V was pared by 8 bases and J by 0 bases, with 11 bases between. CDR1 and CDR2 (germline): WSHSY, SAAADI. The CDR3 length is 15 residues. The CDR3 loop is CASRTGDSGANVLTF. CDR3 DNA: TGCGCCAGCCGGACCGGGGACTCTGGGGCCAACGTCCTGACTTTC.

The V call is TRBV2, the J call TRBJ2-5; 7 positions match TRBD2. The J call is in doubt because the DNA end fits TRBJ2-7 better. The CDR3 extends over 16 amino acids. The germline CDR1 and CDR2 sequences are SNHLY and FYNNEI. The CDR3 coding sequence is TGTGCCAGCAGAAAACCCCTAGCGGACCTGAACTACGAGCAGTACTTC. Protein: CASRKPLADLNYEQYF.

The genes are TRBV5-4 and TRBJ2-1; D not certain. CDR3 size: 12 residues. With 4 bases removed from V and 8 bases from J, the gap between germline ends came to 10 bases. Germline V gene sequence: CDR1 SGHNT, CDR2 YYREEE (reference sequence). CDR3 sequence: CASSLDSHEQFF. Here the CDR3 DNA reads TGTGCCAGCAGCCTCGACTCCCATGAGCAGTTCTTC. The variable domain in full, completed from reference TRBV5-4 and TRBJ2-1, reads ETGVTQSPTHLIKTRGQQVTLRCSSQSGHNTVSWYQQALGQGPQFIFQYYREEENGRGNFPPRFSGLQFPNYSSELNVNALELDDSALYLCASSLDSHEQFFGPGTRLTVL.

The table lists this clone with a count of one. This chain connects TRBV5-1 to TRBJ2-5; 8 bases match TRBD2. The CDR3 is 15 amino acids. J gave up 4 bases and V 6 bases, and 11 bases lay outside the gene matches. From germline, CDR1 is SGHRS and CDR2 YFSETQ. The CDR3 loop reads CASTSGTGGIETQYF. CDR3 sequence (DNA): TGCGCCAGCACCAGCGGTACGGGAGGGATAGAGACCCAGTACTTC.

In DNA, the CDR3 is TGTGCCACCGACGGGACAGGCTGGGGCAATGAGCAGTTCTTC. Translating gives CATDGTGWGNEQFF. V gene TRBV6-6 combines with J gene TRBJ2-1; 8 nucleotides align to TRBD1. CDR1 and CDR2 (germline): MNHNY, SVGAGI (reference sequence). This CDR3 has 14 residues. V trimming: 10 bases; J trimming: 6 bases; junction bases outside the gene matches: 11.

This chain joins TRBV9 and TRBJ2-5, with D possibly TRBD2 on 5 matching bases. The V gene lost 7 bases and the J gene lost 7 bases, with 17 bases spanning the gap. The CDR3 totals 13 residues. Germline CDR1 reads SGDLS; CDR2 reads YYNGEE. As DNA, the CDR3 is TGTGCCAGCCTATGTTCGGGAAGCGGGACCCAGTACTTC. It specifies CASLCSGSGTQYF.

The chain uses TRBV6-5 and TRBJ1-1; TRBD1 might be the D (5 bases). Germline CDR1 MNHEY, CDR2 SVGAGI. This CDR3 contains 15 residues. Between the trimmed V and J ends, which lost 0 bases and 5 bases, there was a span of 13 bases. For the CDR3, the DNA is TGTGCCAGCAGTTACTCGGCGGCGGGGGGAACTGAAGCTTTCTTT. It codes for CASSYSAAGGTEAFF.

The V gene is TRBV5-1, the J gene TRBJ2-5; 11 nucleotides line up with TRBD2. Unmatched junction bases numbered 6, after V lost 0 bases and J lost 5 bases. This CDR3 has 16 residues. The V gene's germline CDR1 is SGHRS and CDR2 YFSETQ. As DNA, the CDR3 is TGCGCCAGCAGCTTGGATGTCCTAGCGGGGGGCGAGACCCAGTACTTC. This translates into CASSLDVLAGGETQYF. Using reference TRBV5-1 and TRBJ2-5 for the parts outside the CDR3, the full variable domain is KAGVTQTPRYLIKTRGQQVTLSCSPISGHRSVSWYQQTPGQGLQFLFEYFSETQRNKGNFPGRFSGRQFSNSRSEMNVSTLELGDSALYLCASSLDVLAGGETQYFGPGTRLLVL.

The genes are TRBV7-8 and TRBJ2-1; 7 positions agree with TRBD2. Germline loops: CDR1 SGHVS, CDR2 FQNEAQ. The CDR3 has 15 amino acids. The ends lost 1 base at V and 4 bases at J; junction bases unmatched: 4. CDR3 sequence (DNA): TGTGCCAGCAGCTTAGAGGCGGGGGTATACAATGAGCAGTTCTTC. Translation: CASSLEAGVYNEQFF.

The chain uses TRBV7-2 and TRBJ2-1; 12 bases agree with TRBD2. This CDR3 region has 17 residues. The germline V gene encodes CDR1 SGHTA and CDR2 FQGNSA. V lost 5 bases, J lost 6 bases, and 11 bases stayed unmatched. CDR3 residues: CASSPTSGGPAFNEQFF. Written as DNA, the CDR3 is TGTGCCAGCAGCCCCACTAGCGGGGGGCCGGCTTTCAATGAGCAGTTCTTC.

This rearrangement joins TRBV6-5 to TRBJ2-7; D unresolved. CDR1 is MNHEY and CDR2 is SVGAGI in the germline V gene. Trimming left V 7 bases short and J 5 bases short, with 12 bases between. This CDR3 comprises 12 residues. CDR3 coding DNA: TGTGCCAGCACCCGACAATACGACGAGCAGTACTTC. Amino acids: CASTRQYDEQYF.

This rearrangement joins TRBV11-2 to TRBJ2-3; no clear D. V lost 4 bases and J lost 1, with 9 bases in between. This CDR3 is 14 amino acids long. Germline CDR1 and CDR2: SGHAT and FQNNGV. CDR3 DNA sequence: TGTGCCAGCAGCTCGCTAAGAGGCACAGATACGCAGTATTTT. Protein: CASSSLRGTDTQYF.

The gene calls are TRBV27 and TRBJ2-3; 12 nucleotides align to TRBD2. In germline, CDR1 is MNHEY, CDR2 SMNVEV (reference sequence). With 6 bases clipped from V and 4 bases from J, the junction kept 5 bases outside the gene matches. The CDR3 contains 15 residues. DNA of the CDR3: TGTGCCAGCAGGGTGGGACTAGCGGGTTCAGATACGCAGTATTTT. It translates to CASRVGLAGSDTQYF.

The chain has TRBV10-1 and TRBJ1-6, with unresolved D. The CDR3 totals 14 residues. CDR1 and CDR2 (germline): WNHNN, SYGVQD (reference sequence). Trimming removed 2 bases from V and 7 bases from J, with 9 bases in between. CDR3 amino acids: CASSEGPQNSPLHF. The CDR3 region has the DNA TGCGCCAGCAGTGAGGGGCCGCAGAATTCACCCCTCCACTTT.

This clone occurred once. This chain links TRBV27 with TRBJ2-1; TRBD2 matches at 7 bases. Trimming took 3 bases from V and 7 from J; bases not matched to a gene: 9. Germline V gene lookup returns CDR1 MNHEY and CDR2 SMNVEV (reference sequence). CDR3 size: 15 residues. The CDR3 DNA is TGTGCCAGCAGTTTTGCAGCGGGGATCGGTAATGAGCAGTTCTTC. This translates into CASSFAAGIGNEQFF.

This chain joins TRBV7-2 and TRBJ2-1; D uncertain. The ends were cut back, 5 bases at V and 0 bases at J, with 11 bases in the middle. Germline V lookup: CDR1 SGHTA, CDR2 FQGNSA. The CDR3 contains 15 residues. CDR3 loop: CASSLTADSYNEQFF. DNA for the CDR3: TGTGCCAGCAGCCTTACTGCGGACTCCTACAATGAGCAGTTCTTC.

In this sample, this clone turned up a few times. The chain joins TRBV27 to TRBJ2-7; D call uncertain. Looked up from germline, CDR1 is MNHEY and CDR2 is SMNVEV (reference sequence). V dropped 3 bases and J dropped 0 bases, with 6 bases sitting between them. The CDR3 runs to 13 residues. The CDR3 loop reads CASSFGGSYEQYF. CDR3 nucleotides: TGTGCCAGCAGTTTCGGCGGCTCCTACGAGCAGTACTTC.

This clone was seen a single time. The chain joins TRBV19 to TRBJ2-1; 9 bases map to TRBD1. Unmatched junction bases numbered 10, after V lost 3 bases and J lost 7 bases. This CDR3 contains 16 residues. Germline V gene sequence: CDR1 LNHDA, CDR2 SQIVND (reference sequence). CDR3 bases: TGTGCCAGTAGTATCCTGGCCGGGACAGGGTGGAATGAGCAGTTCTTC. Translating gives CASSILAGTGWNEQFF. The variable domain in full, completed from reference TRBV19 and TRBJ2-1, reads DGGITQSPKYLFRKEGQNVTLSCEQNLNHDAMYWYRQDPGQGLRLIYYSQIVNDFQKGDIAEGYSVSREKKESFPLTVTSAQKNPTAFYLCASSILAGTGWNEQFFGPGTRLTVL.